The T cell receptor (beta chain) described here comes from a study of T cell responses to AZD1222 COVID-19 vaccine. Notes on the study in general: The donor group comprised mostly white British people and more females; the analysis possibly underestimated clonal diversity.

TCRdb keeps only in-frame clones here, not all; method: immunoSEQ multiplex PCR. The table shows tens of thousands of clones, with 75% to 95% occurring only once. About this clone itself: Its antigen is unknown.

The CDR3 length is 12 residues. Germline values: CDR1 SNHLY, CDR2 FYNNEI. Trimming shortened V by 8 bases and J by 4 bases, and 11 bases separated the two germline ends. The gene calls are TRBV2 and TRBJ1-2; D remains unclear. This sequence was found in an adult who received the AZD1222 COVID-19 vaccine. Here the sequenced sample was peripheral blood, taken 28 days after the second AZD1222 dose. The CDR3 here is CASGGIRYGYTF. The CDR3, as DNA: TGTGCCAGCGGAGGGATTCGCTATGGCTACACCTTC.